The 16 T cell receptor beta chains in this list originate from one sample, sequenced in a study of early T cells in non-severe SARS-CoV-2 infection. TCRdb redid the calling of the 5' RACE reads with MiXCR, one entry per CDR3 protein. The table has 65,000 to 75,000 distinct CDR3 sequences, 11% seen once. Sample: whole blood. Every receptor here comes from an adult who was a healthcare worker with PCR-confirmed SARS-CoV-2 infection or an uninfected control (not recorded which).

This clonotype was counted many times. CDR3 region: CASSLPSGTVYEQYF. CDR3 DNA: TGTGCCAGCAGCCTACCCTCCGGGACAGTATACGAGCAGTACTTC. The V gene is TRBV7-8, the J gene TRBJ2-7; 7 bases fit TRBD1. The CDR3 runs to 15 residues. V trimming: 5 bases; J trimming: 4 bases; junction bases outside the gene matches: 11. Germline CDR1 and CDR2: SGHVS and FQNEAQ.

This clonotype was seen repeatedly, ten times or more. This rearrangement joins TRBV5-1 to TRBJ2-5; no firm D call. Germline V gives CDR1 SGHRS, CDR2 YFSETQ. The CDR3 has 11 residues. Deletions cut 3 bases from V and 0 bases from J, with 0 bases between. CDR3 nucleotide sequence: TGCGCCAGCAGCTACCAAGAGACCCAGTACTTC. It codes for CASSYQETQYF.

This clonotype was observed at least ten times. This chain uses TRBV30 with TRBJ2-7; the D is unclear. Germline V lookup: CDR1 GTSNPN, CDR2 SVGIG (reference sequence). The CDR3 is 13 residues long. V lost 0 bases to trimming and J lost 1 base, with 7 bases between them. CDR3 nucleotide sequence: TGTGCCTGGAGTGTCGGCCTATCCTACGAGCAGTACTTC. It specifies CAWSVGLSYEQYF.

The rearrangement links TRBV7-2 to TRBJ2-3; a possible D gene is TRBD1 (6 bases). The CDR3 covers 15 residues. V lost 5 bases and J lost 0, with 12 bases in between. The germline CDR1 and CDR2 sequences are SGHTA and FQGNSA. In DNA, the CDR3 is TGTGCCAGCAGCCCTACAGGGACCAGCACAGATACGCAGTATTTT. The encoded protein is CASSPTGTSTDTQYF.

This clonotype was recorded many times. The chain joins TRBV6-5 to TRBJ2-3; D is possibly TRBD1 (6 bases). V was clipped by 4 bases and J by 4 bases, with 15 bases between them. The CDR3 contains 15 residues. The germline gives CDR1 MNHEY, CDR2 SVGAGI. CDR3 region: CASSFSGTQADTQYF. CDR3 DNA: TGTGCCAGCAGTTTCTCCGGGACACAGGCAGATACGCAGTATTTT.

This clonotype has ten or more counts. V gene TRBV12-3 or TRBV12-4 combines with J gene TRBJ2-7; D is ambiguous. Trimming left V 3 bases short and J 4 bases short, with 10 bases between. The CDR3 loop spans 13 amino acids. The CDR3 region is CASSFGWDYEQYF. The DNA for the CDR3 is TGTGCCAGCAGTTTTGGTTGGGATTACGAGCAGTACTTC.

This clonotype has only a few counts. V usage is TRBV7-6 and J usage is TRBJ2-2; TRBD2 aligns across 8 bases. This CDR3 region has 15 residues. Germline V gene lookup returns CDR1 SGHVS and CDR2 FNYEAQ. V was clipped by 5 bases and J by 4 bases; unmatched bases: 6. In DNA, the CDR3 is TGTGCCAGCAGCCCCGGGGGGGTGAGCACCGGGGAGCTGTTTTTT. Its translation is CASSPGGVSTGELFF.

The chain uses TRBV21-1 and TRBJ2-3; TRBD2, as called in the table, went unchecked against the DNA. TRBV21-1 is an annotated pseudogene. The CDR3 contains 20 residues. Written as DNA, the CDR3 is TGTGCCAGCAGCAAAGGGGTTTGGAGACTAGCGGGATTCATAACAGATACGCAGTATTTT. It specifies CASSKGVWRLAGFITDTQYF.

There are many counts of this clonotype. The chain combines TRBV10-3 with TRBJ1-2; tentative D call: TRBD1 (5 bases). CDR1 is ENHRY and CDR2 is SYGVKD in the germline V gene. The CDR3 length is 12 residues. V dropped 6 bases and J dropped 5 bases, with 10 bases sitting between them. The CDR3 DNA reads TGTGCCATCAGCGCCGACAGTTATGGCTACACCTTC. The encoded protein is CAISADSYGYTF.

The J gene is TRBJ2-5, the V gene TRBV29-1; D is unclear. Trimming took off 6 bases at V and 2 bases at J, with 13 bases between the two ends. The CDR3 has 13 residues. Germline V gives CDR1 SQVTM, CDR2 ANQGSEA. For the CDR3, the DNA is TGCAGCGTCCAAGGGATCTTACAAGAGACCCAGTACTTC. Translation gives CSVQGILQETQYF. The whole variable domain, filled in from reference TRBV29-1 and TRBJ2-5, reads SAVISQKPSRDICQRGTSLTIQCQVDSQVTMMFWYRQQPGQSLTLIATANQGSEATYESGFVIDKFPISRPNLTFSTLTVSNMSPEDSSIYLCSVQGILQETQYFGPGTRLLVL.

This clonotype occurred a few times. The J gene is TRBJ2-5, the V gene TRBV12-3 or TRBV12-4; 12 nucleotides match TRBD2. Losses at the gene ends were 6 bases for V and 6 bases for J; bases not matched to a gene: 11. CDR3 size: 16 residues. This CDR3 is CASSYGLAGHMKTQYF. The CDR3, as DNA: TGTGCCAGCAGCTACGGACTAGCGGGACACATGAAGACCCAGTACTTC.

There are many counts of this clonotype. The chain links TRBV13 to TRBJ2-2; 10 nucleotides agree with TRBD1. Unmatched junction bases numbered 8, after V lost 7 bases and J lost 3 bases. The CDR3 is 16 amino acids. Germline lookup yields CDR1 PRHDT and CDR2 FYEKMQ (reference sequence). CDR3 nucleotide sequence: TGTGCCAGCATCCTAGACAGGGGGCAGGACACCGGGGAGCTGTTTTTT. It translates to CASILDRGQDTGELFF.

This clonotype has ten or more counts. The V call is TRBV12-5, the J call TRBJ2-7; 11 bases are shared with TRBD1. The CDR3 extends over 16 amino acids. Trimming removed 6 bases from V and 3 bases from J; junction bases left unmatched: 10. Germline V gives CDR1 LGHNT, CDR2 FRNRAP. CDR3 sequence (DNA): TGTGCTAGTGGACCGGGACAGGGGGTGGACTACTACGAGCAGTACTTC. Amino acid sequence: CASGPGQGVDYYEQYF.

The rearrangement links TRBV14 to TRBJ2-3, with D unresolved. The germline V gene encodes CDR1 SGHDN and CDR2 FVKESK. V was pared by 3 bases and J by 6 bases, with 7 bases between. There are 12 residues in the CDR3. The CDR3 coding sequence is TGTGCCAGCAGCCACCCCTGGGATACGCAGTATTTT. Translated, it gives CASSHPWDTQYF.

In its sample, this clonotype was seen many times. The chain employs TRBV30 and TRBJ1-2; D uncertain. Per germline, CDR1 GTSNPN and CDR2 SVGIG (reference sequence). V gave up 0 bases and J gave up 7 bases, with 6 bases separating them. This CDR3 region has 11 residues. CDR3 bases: TGTGCCTGGAGTGTCGGCTCTGGCTACACCTTC. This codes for CAWSVGSGYTF.

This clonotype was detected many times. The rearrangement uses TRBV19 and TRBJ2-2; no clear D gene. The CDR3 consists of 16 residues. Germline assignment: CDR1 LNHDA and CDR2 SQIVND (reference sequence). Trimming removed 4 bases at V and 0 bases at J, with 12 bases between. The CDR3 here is CASSTQPAANTGELFF. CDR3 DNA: TGTGCCAGTAGTACCCAGCCGGCAGCGAACACCGGGGAGCTGTTTTTT.